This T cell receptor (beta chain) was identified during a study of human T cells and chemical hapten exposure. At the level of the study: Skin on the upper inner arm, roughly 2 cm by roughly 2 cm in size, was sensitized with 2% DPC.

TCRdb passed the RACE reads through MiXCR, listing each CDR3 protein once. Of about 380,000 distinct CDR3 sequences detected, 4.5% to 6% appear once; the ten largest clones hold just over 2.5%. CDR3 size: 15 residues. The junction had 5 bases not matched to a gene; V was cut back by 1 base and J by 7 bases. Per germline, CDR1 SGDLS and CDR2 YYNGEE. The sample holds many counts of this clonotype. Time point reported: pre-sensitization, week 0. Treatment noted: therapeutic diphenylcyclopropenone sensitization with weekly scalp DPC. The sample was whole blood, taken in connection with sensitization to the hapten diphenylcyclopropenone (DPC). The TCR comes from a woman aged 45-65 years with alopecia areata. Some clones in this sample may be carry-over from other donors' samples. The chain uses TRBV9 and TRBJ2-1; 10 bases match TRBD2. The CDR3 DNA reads TGTGCCAGCAGCGTAATAGCGGGAGGTTGGAATGAGCAGTTCTTC. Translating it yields CASSVIAGGWNEQFF.